This TCR beta chain was sequenced during a study of blood T cell repertoires in COVID-19. Overall study context: Material from acute and convalescent COVID-19 was sourced from the United States, Italy and Spain. PBMCs, B-cell-depleted T cells, or T cells provided the cDNA or gDNA that made up the material.

The CDR3 has 13 residues. Trimming left V 2 bases short and J 1 base short, with 5 bases between. Germline-derived CDR1 and CDR2 are WNHNN and SYGVQD (reference sequence). Worth noting for this clone: Other DNA sequences from this sample encode an identical CDR3 as well.

Here immunoSEQ multiplex PCR was the method, and the copy in TCRdb shows in-frame clones only, minus some. The sample records some 120,000 clones, 70% to 90% being singletons. The TCR originated in a woman aged 60-75 years with acute or convalescent COVID-19. Sequenced input: peripheral blood. V is TRBV10-1 and J is TRBJ1-1; no reliable D call. The CDR3 coding sequence is TGCGCCAGCAGTGAGGAGGGGAACACTGAAGCTTTCTTT. Translating gives CASSEEGNTEAFF.